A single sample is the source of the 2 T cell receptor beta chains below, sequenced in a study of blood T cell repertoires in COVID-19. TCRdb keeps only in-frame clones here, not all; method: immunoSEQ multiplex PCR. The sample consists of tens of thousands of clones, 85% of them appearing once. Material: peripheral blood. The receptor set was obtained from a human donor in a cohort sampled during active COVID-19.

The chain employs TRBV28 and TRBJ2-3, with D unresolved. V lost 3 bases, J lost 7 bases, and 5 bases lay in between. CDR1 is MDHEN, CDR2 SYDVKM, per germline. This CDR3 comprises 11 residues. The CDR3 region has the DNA TGTGCCAGCAGTTTCGGTAATACGCAGTATTTT. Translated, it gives CASSFGNTQYF.

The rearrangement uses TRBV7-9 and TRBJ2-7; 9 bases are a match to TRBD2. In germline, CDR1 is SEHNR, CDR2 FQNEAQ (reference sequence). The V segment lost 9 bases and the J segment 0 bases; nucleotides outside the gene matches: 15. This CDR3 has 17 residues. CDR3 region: CASSGEREASNSYEQYF. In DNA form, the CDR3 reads TGTGCCAGTTCAGGGGAGCGGGAGGCCTCTAACTCCTACGAGCAGTACTTC.